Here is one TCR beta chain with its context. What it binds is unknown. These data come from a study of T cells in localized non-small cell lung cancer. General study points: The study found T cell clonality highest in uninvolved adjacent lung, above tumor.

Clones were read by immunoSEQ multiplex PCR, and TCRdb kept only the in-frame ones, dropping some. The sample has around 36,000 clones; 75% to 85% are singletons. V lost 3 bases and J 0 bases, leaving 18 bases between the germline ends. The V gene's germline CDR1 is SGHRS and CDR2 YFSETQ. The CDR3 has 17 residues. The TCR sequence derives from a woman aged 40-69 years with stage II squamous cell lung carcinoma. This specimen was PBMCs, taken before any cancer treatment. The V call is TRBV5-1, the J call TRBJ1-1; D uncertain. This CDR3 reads CASSWKGVGEMNTEAFF. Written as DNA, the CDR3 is TGCGCCAGCAGCTGGAAGGGAGTGGGAGAAATGAACACTGAAGCTTTCTTT.